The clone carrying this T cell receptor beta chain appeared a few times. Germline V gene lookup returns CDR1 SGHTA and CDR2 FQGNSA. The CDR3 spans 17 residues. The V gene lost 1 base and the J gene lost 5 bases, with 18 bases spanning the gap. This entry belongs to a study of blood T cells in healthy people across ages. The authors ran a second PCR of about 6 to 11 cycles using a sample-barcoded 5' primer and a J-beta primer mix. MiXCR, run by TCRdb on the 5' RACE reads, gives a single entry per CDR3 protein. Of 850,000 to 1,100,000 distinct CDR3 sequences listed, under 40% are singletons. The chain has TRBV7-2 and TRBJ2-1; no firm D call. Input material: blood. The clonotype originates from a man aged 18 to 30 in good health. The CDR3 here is CASSLGAGTAVNNEQFF. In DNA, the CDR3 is TGTGCCAGCAGCTTAGGGGCTGGAACGGCGGTTAACAATGAGCAGTTCTTC.